This T cell receptor (beta chain) was captured in a study of Ad26.COV2.S vaccination and SARS-CoV-2 variants. Generated by immunoSEQ multiplex PCR, the TCRdb table keeps only in-frame clones and is missing some. This table holds 85,000 to 95,000 clones, roughly 84% found once. The material was peripheral blood, obtained after recovery from COVID-19. The clonotype comes from a human donor who had recovered from COVID-19.

CDR3 amino acids: CASGRTSGSSYEQYF. The CDR3 region has the DNA TGTGCCAGCGGCCGGACTAGCGGGAGTTCCTACGAGCAGTACTTC. V gene TRBV6-5 combines with J gene TRBJ2-7; 13 bases are shared with TRBD2. This CDR3 spans 15 amino acids. Germline CDR1 is MNHEY and CDR2 is SVGAGI. The junction had 5 bases not matched to a gene; V was cut back by 8 bases and J by 1 base.